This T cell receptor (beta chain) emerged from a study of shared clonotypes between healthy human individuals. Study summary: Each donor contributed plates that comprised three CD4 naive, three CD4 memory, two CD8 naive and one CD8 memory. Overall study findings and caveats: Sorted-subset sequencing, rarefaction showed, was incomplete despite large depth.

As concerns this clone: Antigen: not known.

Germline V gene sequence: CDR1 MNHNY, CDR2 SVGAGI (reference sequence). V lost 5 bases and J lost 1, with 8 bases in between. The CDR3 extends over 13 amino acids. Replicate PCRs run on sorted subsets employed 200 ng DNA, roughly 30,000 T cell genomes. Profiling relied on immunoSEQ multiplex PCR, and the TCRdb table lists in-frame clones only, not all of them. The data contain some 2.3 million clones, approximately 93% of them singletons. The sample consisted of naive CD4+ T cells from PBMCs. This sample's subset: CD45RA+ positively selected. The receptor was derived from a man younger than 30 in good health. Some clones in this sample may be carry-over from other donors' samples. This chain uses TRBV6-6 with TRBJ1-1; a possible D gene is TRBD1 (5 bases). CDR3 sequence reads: CASSLGGNTEAFF. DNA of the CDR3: TGTGCCAGCAGTCTCGGGGGGAACACTGAAGCTTTCTTT.